One sample yielded the 6 T cell receptor beta chains listed below, sequenced in a study of blood T cells in healthy people across ages. The authors ran a second PCR of roughly 7 to 11 cycles using a sample-barcoded 5' primer and a J-beta primer mix. TCRdb ran MiXCR on the 5' RACE reads and lists one entry per CDR3 protein. The sample has just over 1 million distinct CDR3 sequences; 40% to 55% are singletons. The material sequenced was blood. Source of these receptors: a woman aged 60-75 years in good health.

This clonotype has ten or more counts. The chain links TRBV4-1 to TRBJ2-3; 9 nucleotides match TRBD2. Losses at the gene ends were 5 bases for V and 2 bases for J; bases not matched to a gene: 5. Germline V lookup: CDR1 MGHRA, CDR2 YSYEKL. The CDR3 length is 15 residues. CDR3 DNA: TGCGCCAGCAGCTCCCTAGCGGGGATCACAGATACGCAGTATTTT. This gives the protein CASSSLAGITDTQYF.

Remarks on this clonotype: At one of its ends the junction is not consistent with the germline gene, which may arise from a read error. The chain has TRBV20-1 and TRBJ2-3, with 8 bases lining up with TRBD1. CDR1 DFQATT and CDR2 SNEGSKA come from the germline V gene (reference sequence). CDR3 length: 14 amino acids. Here the CDR3 DNA reads TGCAGTGGCAACAGGGGGACTGGCACAGATACGCAGTCTTTT. It translates to CSGNRGTGTDTQSF.

The table lists this clonotype with a few counts. This CDR3 reads CASTNGQEQFF. DNA for the CDR3: TGCGCCAGCACCAACGGGCAGGAGCAGTTCTTC. J is TRBJ2-1 and V is TRBV5-1; D is unclear. This CDR3 spans 11 amino acids. From germline, CDR1 is SGHRS and CDR2 YFSETQ. With 6 bases removed from V and 10 bases from J, the gap between germline ends came to 11 bases.

The rearrangement joins TRBV4-2 to TRBJ2-5, with D unresolved. Per germline, CDR1 LGHNA and CDR2 YNFKEQ. This CDR3 spans 13 amino acids. Trimming stripped 1 base from V and 3 bases from J, with 6 bases between. CDR3: CASSQVQEETQYF. For the CDR3, the DNA is TGTGCCAGCAGCCAAGTGCAGGAAGAGACCCAGTACTTC.

The chain joins TRBV27 to TRBJ2-5, with 8 bases matching TRBD2. CDR1 and CDR2 from the germline V gene are MNHEY and SMNVEV (reference sequence). V lost 6 bases and J lost 0; bases outside the gene matches: 3. This CDR3 spans 14 amino acids. Here the CDR3 DNA reads TGTGCCAGCAGCAGCGGGAGTCACCAAGAGACCCAGTACTTC. Amino acids: CASSSGSHQETQYF.

The chain joins TRBV9 to TRBJ2-7; D perhaps matches TRBD2 (6 bases). The ends were cut back, 4 bases at V and 2 bases at J, with 13 bases in the middle. This CDR3 is 14 amino acids long. CDR1 and CDR2 (germline): SGDLS, YYNGEE. The CDR3 DNA sequence: TGTGCCAGCAGCCCCGCACTAGCCCCCTACGAGCAGTACTTC. It is translated as CASSPALAPYEQYF.